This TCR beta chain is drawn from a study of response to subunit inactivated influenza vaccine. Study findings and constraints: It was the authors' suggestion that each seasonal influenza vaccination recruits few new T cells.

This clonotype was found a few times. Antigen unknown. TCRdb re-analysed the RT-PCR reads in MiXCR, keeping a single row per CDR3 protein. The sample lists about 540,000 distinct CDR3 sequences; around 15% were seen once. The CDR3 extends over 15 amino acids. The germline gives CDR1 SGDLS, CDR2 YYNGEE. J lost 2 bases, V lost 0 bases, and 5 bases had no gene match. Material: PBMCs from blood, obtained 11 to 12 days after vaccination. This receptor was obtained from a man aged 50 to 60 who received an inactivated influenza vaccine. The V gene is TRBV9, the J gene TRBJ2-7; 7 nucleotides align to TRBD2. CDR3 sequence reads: CASSVGDYLTYEQYF. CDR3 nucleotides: TGTGCCAGCAGCGTAGGGGACTACCTCACCTACGAGCAGTACTTC.